This entry describes one TCR beta chain. The source of the sample is a study of blood T cell repertoires in COVID-19. Sequencing was performed with immunoSEQ multiplex PCR; in TCRdb, only in-frame clones are kept and a portion is missing. Among approximately 180,000 clones listed, about 83% were seen once. Trimming removed 5 bases at V and 4 bases at J, with 21 bases between. The CDR3 extends over 17 amino acids. CDR1 is LGHNT and CDR2 is FRNRAP in the germline V gene. The chain uses TRBV12-5 and TRBJ1-5; D may be TRBD1 (5 bases). Material: peripheral blood. The receptor's source is an older person with COVID-19, enrolled during active disease. The CDR3: CASGPRDAGRSNQPQHF. The DNA for the CDR3 is TGTGCTAGTGGTCCGCGGGACGCCGGGCGTTCGAATCAGCCCCAGCATTTT.